This T cell receptor beta chain is from a study of T cells in Graves' hyperthyroidism and ophthalmopathy. Study details: Peripheral blood was obtained at initial diagnosis, preceding any treatment. Study results and caveats: A median about 6.5 months before onset, the model predicted ophthalmopathy.

Amplified regions were TCR beta CDR3 sequences from RNA transcripts. HTBI primers drove first-round RT-PCR of the TCR CDR3. TCRdb fed the multiplex PCR reads into MiXCR, producing one record per CDR3 protein. This sample has 550,000 to 700,000 distinct CDR3 sequences; approximately 15% occur once, and the top ten carry 4.3%. At least ten counts were recorded for this clonotype. The antigen remains unidentified. Uncontrolled infection, other autoimmune disease, pregnancy or lactation disqualified patients from enrolment. In making diagnoses, clinical symptoms, serum thyroxine and TRAb, thyroid ultrasound and orbital computed tomography were all used. J gave up 1 base and V 9 bases, and 4 bases lay outside the gene matches. The CDR3 covers 13 residues. CDR1 is MDHEN and CDR2 is SYDVKM in the germline V gene.

The sequenced sample was blood. The sequence came from a woman aged 40 to 50 with Graves' ophthalmopathy. The rearrangement links TRBV28 to TRBJ2-7; 9 bases align to TRBD1. The CDR3 loop reads CASMDRGSYEQYF. The DNA of the CDR3 is TGTGCCAGTATGGACAGGGGATCCTACGAGCAGTACTTC.